This T cell receptor (beta chain) was recovered during a study of immune evolution from preneoplasia to lung adenocarcinoma (dated by TCRdb to 2020 to 2022). About the full investigation: HLA loss of heterozygosity was found in around 7% of AIS, roughly 15% of MIA and about a third of ADC lesions, and in no AAH lesions. The study used immune gene expression, TCR sequencing and multiplex immunofluorescence to profile the immune contexture of lung adenocarcinoma precursors and invasive adenocarcinoma. Resected precursor lesions (AAH, AIS, MIA) and invasive adenocarcinomas were each compared against paired morphologically normal lung tissue. Sample size was based on specimen availability rather than a prior power calculation. The immune data were integrated with whole exome sequencing and methylation data obtained from the same cohort of nodules. In total, the cohort included 53 patients with pulmonary nodules, all of whom underwent surgical resection. A total of around 52 patients contributed TCR sequencing data. The study reported that 90 to 120 samples were used for TCR sequencing. POLYSOLVER was used to infer Class I HLA alleles from exome data, while LOHHLA was used to detect allele-specific HLA loss. Beyond this particular receptor, the publication reports: Normal lung had the highest top T cell clone frequencies, and these frequencies appeared to fall progressively from AAH through AIS, MIA and invasive adenocarcinoma. Because every patient came from Japan and China, how well the results apply to Western populations was uncertain. Clonality was highest in normal lung, while later-stage lesions appeared to have lower clonality but higher T cell density and diversity. The highest T cell clonality was observed in KRAS-mutant nodules compared with EGFR-mutant or double wild-type lesions. The findings rested on association rather than direct causation, and larger cohorts with long-term follow-up and longitudinal biopsies were considered necessary.

Resection was performed on patients in Japan or China between about 2014 and 2017. Histologic diagnosis of each case was confirmed independently by two lung cancer pathologists on H&E slides. Macro-dissection after pathologic assessment enriched premalignant or tumor cells for nucleic acid extraction. DNA was isolated from FFPE tissue using the AllPrep DNA/RNA FFPE Kit. With regard to this clone: Its antigen has not been determined. No much larger clone exists at a distance of one base, and base qualities are not known.

TCR beta CDR3 regions were sequenced from DNA using the immunoSEQ hsTCRbeta Kit. On the study's bioinformatics: The ImmunoSEQ Analyzer was used to analyse the TCR sequencing data. T cell clonality was defined as 1 minus Pielou's evenness computed on productive rearrangements. T cell diversity was measured with the inverse Simpson index on productive templates. T cell density was defined as TCR beta template counts normalized to usable DNA, with usable DNA estimated by amplification and sequencing of housekeeping genes. TCR metrics were compared across histologic stages using two-sided Kruskal-Wallis tests. TCRdb re-hosts the immuneACCESS table, in-frame sequences only. Its copies lack some clones; in the studies checked, an unresolved V gene accounts for under half of them, and the cause for the rest is not known. That table is the source of V, J and clone size, and D and trimming were worked out from the DNA. Recorded for this sample are over 13,000 clones; 80% of them occurred a single time. 4.9% of the sample is held by the ten biggest clonotypes.

The CDR3 numbers 14 residues from cysteine through phenylalanine. The CDR3 DNA has 42 bases and is translated from base 1. Germline trimming amounts to 2 bases on V and 4 bases on J, with 8 as the count of junction bases outside the gene matches. From a lookup of the germline V gene (reference sequence), CDR1 and CDR2 are GTSNPN and SVGIG. The TCR sequence derives from a person in their 70s with lung adenocarcinoma. Sequencing was performed on FFPE minimally invasive lung adenocarcinoma tissue. In the paper's terms, the cell subset or site label means: micro-invasive lung adenocarcinoma (MIA). This chain joins TRBV30 to TRBJ2-7, with TRBD1 identical over 7 junction bases. This receptor has the CDR3 CAWSTVSRGYEQYF. The sequenced DNA: TGTGCCTGGAGTACAGTTTCCAGGGGGTACGAGCAGTACTTC.